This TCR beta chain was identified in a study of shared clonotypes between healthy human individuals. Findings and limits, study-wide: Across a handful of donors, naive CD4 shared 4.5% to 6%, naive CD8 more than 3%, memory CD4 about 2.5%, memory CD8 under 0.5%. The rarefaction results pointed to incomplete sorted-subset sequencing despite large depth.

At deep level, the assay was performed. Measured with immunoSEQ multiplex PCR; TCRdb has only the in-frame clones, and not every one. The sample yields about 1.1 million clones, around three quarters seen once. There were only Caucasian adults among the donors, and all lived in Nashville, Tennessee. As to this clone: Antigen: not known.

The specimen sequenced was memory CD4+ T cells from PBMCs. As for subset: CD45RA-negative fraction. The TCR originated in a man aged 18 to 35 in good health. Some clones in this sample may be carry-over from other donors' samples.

The CDR3 DNA follows: TGTGCCAGCAGTTCCGGGACAGCGAACACCGGGGAGCTGTTTTTT. It is translated as CASSSGTANTGELFF. This chain joins TRBV6-5 and TRBJ2-2, with TRBD1 matching 7 bases. This CDR3 has 15 amino acids. Germline V lookup: CDR1 MNHEY, CDR2 SVGAGI. Losses at the gene ends were 4 bases for V and 0 bases for J; bases not matched to a gene: 2.